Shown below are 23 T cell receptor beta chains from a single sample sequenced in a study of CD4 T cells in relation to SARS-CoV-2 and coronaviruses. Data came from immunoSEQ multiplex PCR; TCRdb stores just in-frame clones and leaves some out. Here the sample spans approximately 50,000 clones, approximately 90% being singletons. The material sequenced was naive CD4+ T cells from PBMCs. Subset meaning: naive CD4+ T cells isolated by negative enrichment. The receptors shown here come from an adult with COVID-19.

CDR3 DNA sequence: TGTGCCAGCAGGGACCCTGGGACAGACCTAGCCAAAAACATTCAGTACTTC. Its translation: CASRDPGTDLAKNIQYF. This chain uses TRBV2 with TRBJ2-4; 7 positions match TRBD1. V gave up 6 bases and J gave up 0 bases; unmatched junction bases: 11. The CDR3 is made up of 17 amino acids. Germline values: CDR1 SNHLY, CDR2 FYNNEI.

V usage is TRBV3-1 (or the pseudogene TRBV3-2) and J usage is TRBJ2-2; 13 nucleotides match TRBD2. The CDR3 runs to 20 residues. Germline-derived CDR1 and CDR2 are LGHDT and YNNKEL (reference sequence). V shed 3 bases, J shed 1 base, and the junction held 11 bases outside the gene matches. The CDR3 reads CASSQPNPGLAGLNTGELFF. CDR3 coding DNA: TGTGCCAGCAGCCAGCCAAATCCGGGACTAGCGGGGCTGAACACCGGGGAGCTGTTTTTT.

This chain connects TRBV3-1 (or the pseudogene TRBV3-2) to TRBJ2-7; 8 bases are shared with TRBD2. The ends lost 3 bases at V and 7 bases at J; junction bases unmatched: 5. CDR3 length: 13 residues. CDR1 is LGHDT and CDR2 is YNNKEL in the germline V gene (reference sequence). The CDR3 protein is CASSQRGAGEQYF. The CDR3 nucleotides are TGTGCCAGCAGCCAGCGGGGGGCTGGAGAGCAGTACTTC.

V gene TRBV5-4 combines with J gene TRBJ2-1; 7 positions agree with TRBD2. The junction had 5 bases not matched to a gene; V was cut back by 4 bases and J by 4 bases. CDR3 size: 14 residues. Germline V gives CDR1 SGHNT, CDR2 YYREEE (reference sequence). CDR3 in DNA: TGTGCCAGCAGCCCCGGGGGACTATACAATGAGCAGTTCTTC. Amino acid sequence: CASSPGGLYNEQFF.

In DNA, the CDR3 is TGTGCCAATACCGGGACAGGGGGCCGAATTAACCAGCCCCAGCATTTT. Translation gives CANTGTGGRINQPQHF. The chain links TRBV13 to TRBJ1-5, with 12 bases fitting TRBD1. J lost 7 bases, V lost 10 bases, and 14 bases had no gene match. The germline gives CDR1 PRHDT, CDR2 FYEKMQ (reference sequence). CDR3 length equals 16 residues. Combining the CDR3 with reference TRBV13 and TRBJ1-5 gives the whole variable domain AAGVIQSPRHLIKEKRETATLKCYPIPRHDTVYWYQQGPGQDPQFLISFYEKMQSDKGSIPDRFSAQQFSDYHSELNMSSLELGDSALYFCANTGTGGRINQPQHFGDGTRLSIL.

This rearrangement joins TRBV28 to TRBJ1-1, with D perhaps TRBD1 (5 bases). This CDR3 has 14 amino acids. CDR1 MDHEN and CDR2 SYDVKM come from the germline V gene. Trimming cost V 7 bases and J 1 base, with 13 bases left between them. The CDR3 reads CASNDQGGNTEAFF. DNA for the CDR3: TGTGCCAGCAATGACCAGGGTGGGAACACTGAAGCTTTCTTT.

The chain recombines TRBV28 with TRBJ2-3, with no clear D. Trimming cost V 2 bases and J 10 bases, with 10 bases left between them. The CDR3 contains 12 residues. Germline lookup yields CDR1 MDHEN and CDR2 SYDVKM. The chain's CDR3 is CASSLTFYSQYF. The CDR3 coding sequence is TGTGCCAGCAGTTTAACCTTTTACTCGCAGTATTTT.

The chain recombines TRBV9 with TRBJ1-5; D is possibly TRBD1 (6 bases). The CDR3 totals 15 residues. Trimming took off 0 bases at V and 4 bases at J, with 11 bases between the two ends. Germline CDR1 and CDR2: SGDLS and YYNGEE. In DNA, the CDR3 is TGTGCCAGCAGCGTAGACCCGGACAGAAATCAGCCCCAGCATTTT. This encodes CASSVDPDRNQPQHF.

The CDR3 coding sequence is TGTGCCAGTAGTAGGACAGGGTCCTCAGAGACCCAGTACTTC. This translates into CASSRTGSSETQYF. The chain carries TRBV19 and TRBJ2-5, with TRBD1 identical over 8 bases. The CDR3 sequence is 14 residues long. Unmatched junction bases numbered 5, after V lost 4 bases and J lost 4 bases. Germline-derived CDR1 and CDR2 are LNHDA and SQIVND (reference sequence).

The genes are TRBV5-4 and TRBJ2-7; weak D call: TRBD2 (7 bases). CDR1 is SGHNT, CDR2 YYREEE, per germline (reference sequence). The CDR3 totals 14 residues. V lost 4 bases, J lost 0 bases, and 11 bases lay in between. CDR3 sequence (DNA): TGTGCCAGCAGCGCTAGGGGGGGCTCCTACGAGCAGTACTTC. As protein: CASSARGGSYEQYF.

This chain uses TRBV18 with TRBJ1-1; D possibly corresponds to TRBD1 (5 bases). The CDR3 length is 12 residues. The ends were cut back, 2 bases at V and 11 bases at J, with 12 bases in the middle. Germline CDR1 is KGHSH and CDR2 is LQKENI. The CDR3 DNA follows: TGTGCCAGCTCACCAAGTTCACAGGCGGCTTTCTTT. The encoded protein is CASSPSSQAAFF.

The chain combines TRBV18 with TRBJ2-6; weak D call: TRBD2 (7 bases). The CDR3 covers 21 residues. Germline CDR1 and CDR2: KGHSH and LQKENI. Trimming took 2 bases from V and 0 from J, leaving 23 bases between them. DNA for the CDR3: TGTGCCAGCTCACCAGGGTTTGTGGAGGGGGGGCCCCGCTCTGGGGCCAACGTCCTGACTTTC. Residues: CASSPGFVEGGPRSGANVLTF.

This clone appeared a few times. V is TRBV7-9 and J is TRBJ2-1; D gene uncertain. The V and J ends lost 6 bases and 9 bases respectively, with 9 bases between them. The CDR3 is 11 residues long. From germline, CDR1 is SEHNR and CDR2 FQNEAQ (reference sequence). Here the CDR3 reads CASSRNSEQFF. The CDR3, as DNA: TGTGCCAGCAGTCGGAACAGTGAGCAGTTCTTC.

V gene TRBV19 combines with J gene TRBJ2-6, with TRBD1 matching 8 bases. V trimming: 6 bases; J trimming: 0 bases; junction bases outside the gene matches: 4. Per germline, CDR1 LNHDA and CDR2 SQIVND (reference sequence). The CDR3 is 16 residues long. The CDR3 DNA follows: TGTGCCAGTAGGGACAGGGCCTACTCTGGGGCCAACGTCCTGACTTTC. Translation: CASRDRAYSGANVLTF.

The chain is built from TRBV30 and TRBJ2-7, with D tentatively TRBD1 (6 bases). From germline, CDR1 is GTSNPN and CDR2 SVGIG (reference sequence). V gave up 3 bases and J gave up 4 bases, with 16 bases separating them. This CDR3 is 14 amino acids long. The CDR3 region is CAWRRVGTIYEQYF. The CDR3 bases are TGTGCCTGGAGGCGGGTGGGGACAATATACGAGCAGTACTTC.

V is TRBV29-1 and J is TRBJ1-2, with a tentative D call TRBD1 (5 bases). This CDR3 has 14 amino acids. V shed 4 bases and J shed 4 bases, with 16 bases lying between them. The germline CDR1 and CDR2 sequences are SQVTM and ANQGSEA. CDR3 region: CSVVRGGPTYGYTF. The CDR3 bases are TGCAGCGTTGTGAGGGGAGGGCCAACCTATGGCTACACCTTC.

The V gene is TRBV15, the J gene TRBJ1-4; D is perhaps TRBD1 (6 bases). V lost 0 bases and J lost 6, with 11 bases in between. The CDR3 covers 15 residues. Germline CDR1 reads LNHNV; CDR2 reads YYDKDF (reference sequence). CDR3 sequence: CATSRDGGRDEKLFF. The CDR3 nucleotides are TGTGCCACCAGCAGAGACGGGGGGCGGGATGAAAAACTGTTTTTT.

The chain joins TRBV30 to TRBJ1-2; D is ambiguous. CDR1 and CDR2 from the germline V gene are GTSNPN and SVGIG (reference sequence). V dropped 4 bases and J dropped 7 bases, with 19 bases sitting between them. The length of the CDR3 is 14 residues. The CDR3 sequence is CAWNFLGYRSGYTF. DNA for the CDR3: TGTGCCTGGAATTTTCTCGGATACCGCTCTGGCTACACCTTC.

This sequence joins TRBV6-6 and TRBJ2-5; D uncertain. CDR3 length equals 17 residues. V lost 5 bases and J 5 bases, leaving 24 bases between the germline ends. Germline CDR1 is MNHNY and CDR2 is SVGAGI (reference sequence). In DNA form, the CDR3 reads TGTGCCAGCAGTCCCTCCCTAAATACACCCGGAGTTGAGACCCAGTACTTC. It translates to CASSPSLNTPGVETQYF.

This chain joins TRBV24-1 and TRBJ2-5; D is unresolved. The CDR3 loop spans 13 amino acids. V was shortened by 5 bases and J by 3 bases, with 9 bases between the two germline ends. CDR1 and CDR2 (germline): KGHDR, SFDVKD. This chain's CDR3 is CATSVGGKETQYF. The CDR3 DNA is TGTGCCACCAGTGTGGGCGGAAAAGAGACCCAGTACTTC.

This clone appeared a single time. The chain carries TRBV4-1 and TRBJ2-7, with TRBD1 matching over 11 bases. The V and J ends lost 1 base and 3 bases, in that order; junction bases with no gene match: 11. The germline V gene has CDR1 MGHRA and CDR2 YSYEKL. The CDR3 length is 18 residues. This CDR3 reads CASSQVSLWGQGGYEQYF. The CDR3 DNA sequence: TGCGCCAGCAGCCAAGTGTCTTTGTGGGGACAGGGGGGCTACGAGCAGTACTTC.

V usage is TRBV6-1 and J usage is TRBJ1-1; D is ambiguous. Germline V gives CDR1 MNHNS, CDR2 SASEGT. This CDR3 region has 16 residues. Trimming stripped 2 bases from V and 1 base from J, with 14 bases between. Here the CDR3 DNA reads TGTGCCAGCAGTGAATTCGGTGCGAACCAGAACACTGAAGCTTTCTTT. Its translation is CASSEFGANQNTEAFF.

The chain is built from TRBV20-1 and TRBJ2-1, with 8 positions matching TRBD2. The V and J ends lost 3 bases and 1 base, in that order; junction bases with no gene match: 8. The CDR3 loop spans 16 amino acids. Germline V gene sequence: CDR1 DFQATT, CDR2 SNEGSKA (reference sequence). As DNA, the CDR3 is TGCAGTGCTAGTATTCGGAGCGGGAGATCCTACAATGAGCAGTTCTTC. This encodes CSASIRSGRSYNEQFF.